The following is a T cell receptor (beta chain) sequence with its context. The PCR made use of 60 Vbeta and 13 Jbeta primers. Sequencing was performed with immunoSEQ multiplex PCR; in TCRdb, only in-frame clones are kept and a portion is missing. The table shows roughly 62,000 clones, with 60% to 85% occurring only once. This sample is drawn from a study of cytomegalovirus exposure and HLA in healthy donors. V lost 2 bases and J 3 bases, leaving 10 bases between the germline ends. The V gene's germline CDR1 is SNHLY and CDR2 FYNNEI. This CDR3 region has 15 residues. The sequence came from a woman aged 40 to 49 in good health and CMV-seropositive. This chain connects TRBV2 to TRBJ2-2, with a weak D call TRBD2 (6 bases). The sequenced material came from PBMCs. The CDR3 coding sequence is TGTGCCAGCAGTGAAAGGTGGGGGGACACCGGGGAGCTGTTTTTT. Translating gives CASSERWGDTGELFF.